This T cell receptor (beta chain) comes out of a study of T cells in Graves' hyperthyroidism and ophthalmopathy. Blood was sampled at initial diagnosis of hyperthyroidism, prior to onset of any ophthalmopathy symptoms. The PBMCs studied were ones that came from 10 ml fresh peripheral blood. Notes on this clonotype: The target antigen is unknown. A read error may account for a junction end that differs from germline.

This CDR3 contains 15 residues. From germline, CDR1 is MRHNA and CDR2 SNTAGT. Amplification yielded TCR beta CDR3 regions, with RNA transcripts as the source. The TCR CDR3 first-round RT-PCR relied on the HTBI primer set. Each CDR3 protein is one row after TCRdb ran MiXCR on the multiplex PCR reads. This table has 550,000 to 650,000 distinct CDR3 sequences, about 14% appearing once. Overall study findings and caveats: Blood also carried most thyroid clonotypes expanded above 0.001. Ophthalmopathy was distinguished from stable hyperthyroidism by 13 V-J signatures.

The chain is built from TRBV6-4 and TRBJ2-1; weak D call: TRBD1 (6 bases). The specimen was blood. This sequence originates from a woman in her thirties with Graves' hyperthyroidism that later progressed to Graves' ophthalmopathy. Here the CDR3 reads CASRETGLRNNEQFF. CDR3 in DNA: TGTGCCAGCCGTGAAACAGGGTTGAGGAACAATGAGCAGTTCTTC.